A single sample is the source of the 26 T cell receptor beta chains below, sequenced in a study of blood T cell repertoires in COVID-19. Libraries were prepared by immunoSEQ multiplex PCR; TCRdb keeps only in-frame clonotypes and omits some of them. The sample includes over 150,000 clones, more than 70% of them seen just once. The sample taken for sequencing was peripheral blood. Receptors were obtained from a man aged 50 or older with COVID-19, enrolled during active disease.

CDR3 in DNA: TGTGCCAGCAGCCAAGATTGGACTAGCGGGAGTTACGAGCAGTACTTC. As protein: CASSQDWTSGSYEQYF. This chain joins TRBV3-1 (or the pseudogene TRBV3-2) and TRBJ2-7; 13 bases map to TRBD2. Per germline, CDR1 LGHDT and CDR2 YNNKEL (reference sequence). The CDR3 length is 16 residues. V lost 0 bases and J lost 4; bases outside the gene matches: 3.

The genes are TRBV6-6 and TRBJ2-3; TRBD2 matches 8 bases. V trimming: 3 bases; J trimming: 2 bases; junction bases outside the gene matches: 7. Germline V gives CDR1 MNHNY, CDR2 SVGAGI (reference sequence). This CDR3 region has 16 residues. The CDR3 nucleotides read TGTGCCAGCAGTTATTACGGGGGGGCCGTCACAGATACGCAGTATTTT. Its protein product is CASSYYGGAVTDTQYF.

The rearrangement uses TRBV10-3 and TRBJ2-7; TRBD1 aligns across 11 bases. Per the germline V gene, CDR1 is ENHRY and CDR2 is SYGVKD. This CDR3 region has 14 residues. Unmatched junction bases numbered 3, after V lost 6 bases and J lost 2 bases. CDR3 nucleotides: TGTGCCATCAGCGGGGACAGGGGGGCCTACGAGCAGTACTTC. Protein sequence: CAISGDRGAYEQYF.

The chain recombines TRBV15 with TRBJ1-2; TRBD1 matches 8 bases. The germline V gene encodes CDR1 LNHNV and CDR2 YYDKDF (reference sequence). The CDR3 extends over 16 amino acids. V was pared by 3 bases and J by 4 bases, with 10 bases of the junction left unmatched. CDR3 amino acids: CATSRGQELWGYGYTF. CDR3 nucleotide sequence: TGTGCCACCAGCAGGGGACAGGAGCTCTGGGGCTATGGCTACACCTTC.

Points on this clone: At the DNA level, this CDR3 is encoded by other sequences in the same sample as well. V is TRBV6-2 or TRBV6-3 and J is TRBJ2-5; 8 nucleotides align to TRBD1. Per germline, CDR1 MNHEY and CDR2 SVGEGT. Trimming removed 6 bases from V and 1 base from J; junction bases left unmatched: 4. This CDR3 region has 14 residues. The CDR3 reads CASSPTGGQETQYF. CDR3 coding DNA: TGTGCCAGCAGCCCCACAGGGGGCCAAGAGACCCAGTACTTC.

The rearrangement links TRBV11-2 to TRBJ2-3, with D maybe TRBD1 (5 bases). The germline V gene encodes CDR1 SGHAT and CDR2 FQNNGV. The CDR3 consists of 14 residues. The V end lost 5 bases, the J end lost 5 bases, and 14 bases lay between the germline ends. The CDR3 spells CASSPGIQGDTQYF. The CDR3 DNA reads TGTGCCAGCAGCCCAGGGATTCAAGGAGATACGCAGTATTTT.

The chain combines TRBV28 with TRBJ2-2, with TRBD2 matching over 8 bases. The CDR3 extends over 14 amino acids. Trimming at V came to 8 bases and at J to 1 base, leaving 3 bases not matched to a gene. The germline CDR1 and CDR2 sequences are MDHEN and SYDVKM. This chain's CDR3 is CASYSGVNTGELFF. In nucleotides, the CDR3 is TGTGCCAGCTATAGCGGGGTGAACACCGGGGAGCTGTTTTTT.

The rearrangement links TRBV5-1 to TRBJ1-4; D is undetermined. The CDR3 has 17 residues. The V gene's germline CDR1 is SGHRS and CDR2 YFSETQ. V lost 0 bases, J lost 5 bases, and 17 bases lay in between. The CDR3 region is CASSLGFAAQLNEKLFF. The DNA for the CDR3 is TGCGCCAGCAGCTTGGGATTCGCGGCGCAACTAAATGAAAAACTGTTTTTT. Using reference TRBV5-1 and TRBJ1-4 for the parts outside the CDR3, the full variable domain is KAGVTQTPRYLIKTRGQQVTLSCSPISGHRSVSWYQQTPGQGLQFLFEYFSETQRNKGNFPGRFSGRQFSNSRSEMNVSTLELGDSALYLCASSLGFAAQLNEKLFFGSGTQLSVL.

J is TRBJ2-7 and V is TRBV5-5; TRBD1 agrees at 9 bases. V shed 4 bases and J 1 base; nucleotides not matched to a gene: 9. The germline gives CDR1 SGHKS, CDR2 YYEKEE (reference sequence). The CDR3 has 16 amino acids. For the CDR3, the DNA is TGTGCCAGCAGCCACCCAGGAGGGACAGGGTCCTACGAGCAGTACTTC. Translating gives CASSHPGGTGSYEQYF.

V gene TRBV12-3 or TRBV12-4 combines with J gene TRBJ1-5; D not resolved. The V and J ends lost 6 bases and 6 bases respectively, with 9 bases between them. The CDR3 is made up of 12 amino acids. This CDR3 is CASSLRTQPQHF. The CDR3 bases are TGTGCCAGCAGCCTCAGAACTCAGCCCCAGCATTTT.

The rearrangement uses TRBV6-5 and TRBJ2-3; 7 bases map to TRBD1. The CDR3 sequence is 14 residues long. Trimming at V came to 6 bases and at J to 2 bases, leaving 5 bases not matched to a gene. Germline CDR1 reads MNHEY; CDR2 reads SVGAGI. DNA for the CDR3: TGTGCCAGCAGGCGACAGGGAACCACAGATACGCAGTATTTT. Amino acids: CASRRQGTTDTQYF.

This chain's CDR3 is CATSRDMWQGDYGYTF. DNA for the CDR3: TGTGCCACCAGCAGAGATATGTGGCAGGGGGACTATGGCTACACCTTC. The chain carries TRBV15 and TRBJ1-2; 7 nucleotides agree with TRBD1. Germline trimming cut 0 bases from V and 3 bases from J; bases unmatched to any gene: 7. Germline CDR1 is LNHNV and CDR2 is YYDKDF (reference sequence). The CDR3 covers 16 residues.

This clone was counted a single time. The gene calls are TRBV19 and TRBJ2-3; D uncertain. V was trimmed by 3 bases and J by 0 bases, leaving 7 bases between them. Germline lookup yields CDR1 LNHDA and CDR2 SQIVND (reference sequence). The CDR3 loop spans 14 amino acids. This CDR3 reads CASSIQASTDTQYF. The CDR3 nucleotides read TGTGCCAGTAGTATCCAGGCGAGCACAGATACGCAGTATTTT.

The V gene is TRBV19, the J gene TRBJ2-1; perhaps TRBD1 as D (6 bases). Per the germline V gene, CDR1 is LNHDA and CDR2 is SQIVND (reference sequence). V was trimmed by 5 bases and J by 0 bases, leaving 14 bases between them. CDR3 size: 16 residues. The DNA for the CDR3 is TGTGCCAGTAGTGACAGGACCCAAAGCTCCTACAATGAGCAGTTCTTC. Residues: CASSDRTQSSYNEQFF.

V gene TRBV6-4 combines with J gene TRBJ2-1; TRBD2 matches at 13 bases. V lost 5 bases and J lost 9; bases outside the gene matches: 7. The CDR3 contains 15 residues. The germline V gene encodes CDR1 MRHNA and CDR2 SNTAGT. CDR3 sequence (DNA): TGTGCCAGCAGTAACACTAGCGGGGGGGCTAGTGAGCAGTTCTTC. This codes for CASSNTSGGASEQFF.

The genes are TRBV10-3 and TRBJ2-1, with 7 nucleotides matching TRBD1. The CDR3 runs 13 residues. V was pared by 6 bases and J by 8 bases, with 7 bases of the junction left unmatched. Germline CDR1 ENHRY, CDR2 SYGVKD. CDR3 sequence reads: CAIRKGGADEQFF. CDR3 bases: TGTGCCATCAGAAAAGGGGGCGCAGATGAGCAGTTCTTC.

CDR3 nucleotide sequence: TGTGCCAGCAGTGAGACAGGGGCCGGGGCCAACGTCCTGACTTTC. Translated: CASSETGAGANVLTF. V gene TRBV2 combines with J gene TRBJ2-6, with 8 bases matching TRBD1. Germline CDR1 reads SNHLY; CDR2 reads FYNNEI. The CDR3 covers 15 residues. J gave up 4 bases and V 3 bases, and 2 bases lay outside the gene matches.

The chain couples TRBV14 to TRBJ2-6; 7 bases fit TRBD1. With 6 bases clipped from V and 4 bases from J, the junction kept 6 bases outside the gene matches. The CDR3 consists of 15 residues. Germline lookup yields CDR1 SGHDN and CDR2 FVKESK. CDR3 loop: CASRETGAGANVLTF. The CDR3 nucleotides read TGTGCCAGCAGGGAAACAGGGGCCGGGGCCAACGTCCTGACTTTC.

In its sample, this clone was seen once. The same CDR3 can be traced to other DNA sequences in this sample. CDR3 DNA sequence: TGTGCCAGCTCACCCCGACAGGAGAACACTGAAGCTTTCTTT. Protein: CASSPRQENTEAFF. The V call is TRBV18, the J call TRBJ1-1; maybe TRBD1 (6 bases). V gave up 3 bases and J gave up 1 base, with 9 bases separating them. This CDR3 contains 14 residues. Germline V CDR1 and CDR2: KGHSH, LQKENI.

The chain joins TRBV2 to TRBJ1-1, with 8 bases matching TRBD1. The ends lost 3 bases at V and 6 bases at J; junction bases unmatched: 9. Germline V gene data show CDR1 as SNHLY and CDR2 as FYNNEI. CDR3 length: 15 residues. CDR3 nucleotides: TGTGCCAGCAGTGAGGCCAGGGGGCCTTACGCTGAAGCTTTCTTT. It codes for CASSEARGPYAEAFF.

The V gene is TRBV6-4, the J gene TRBJ2-2; TRBD2 is a possible D gene (6 bases). Germline CDR1 MRHNA, CDR2 SNTAGT. V lost 0 bases and J lost 4, with 9 bases in between. There are 15 residues in the CDR3. The CDR3 protein is CASSDSVGGTGELFF. For the CDR3, the DNA is TGTGCCAGCAGTGACTCAGTGGGGGGCACCGGGGAGCTGTTTTTT.

The V call is TRBV3-1 (or the pseudogene TRBV3-2), the J call TRBJ1-2; 7 positions match TRBD1. Looked up from germline, CDR1 is LGHDT and CDR2 is YNNKEL (reference sequence). The V segment lost 0 bases and the J segment 6 bases; nucleotides outside the gene matches: 7. The CDR3 extends over 15 amino acids. The CDR3, as DNA: TGTGCCAGCAGCCAAGAAGACAGGGCACGCGATGGCTACACCTTC. This sequence encodes CASSQEDRARDGYTF.

In its sample, this clone was seen once. The chain joins TRBV6-1 to TRBJ2-5; D is perhaps TRBD1 (8 bases). The germline V and J ends were trimmed by 5 bases and 2 bases, with 18 bases remaining between them. CDR1 and CDR2 from the germline V gene are MNHNS and SASEGT. The CDR3 totals 16 residues. CDR3 region: CASSKVGQGGQETQYF. The CDR3 DNA follows: TGTGCCAGCAGTAAAGTCGGACAGGGAGGGCAAGAGACCCAGTACTTC.

The chain couples TRBV24-1 to TRBJ2-3; 7 nucleotides match TRBD1. The J segment lost 0 bases and the V segment lost 4 bases, leaving 6 bases of the junction unmatched. This CDR3 has 16 residues. Germline V gene data show CDR1 as KGHDR and CDR2 as SFDVKD. In DNA form, the CDR3 reads TGTGCCACCAGTGACGCCGGGACAGTAAGCACAGATACGCAGTATTTT. It yields the protein CATSDAGTVSTDTQYF.

The chain is built from TRBV4-1 and TRBJ2-1; 10 nucleotides align to TRBD2. The CDR3 sequence is 16 residues long. V was pared by 1 base and J by 8 bases, with 8 bases of the junction left unmatched. Germline-derived CDR1 and CDR2 are MGHRA and YSYEKL. The CDR3, as DNA: TGCGCCAGCAGCCAAGCGTCTAGCGGGAGTAGGGATGAGCAGTTCTTC. This encodes CASSQASSGSRDEQFF.

This clone has just one count. The chain combines TRBV19 with TRBJ1-2; D remains ambiguous. This CDR3 contains 13 residues. The V gene lost 7 bases and the J gene lost 6 bases, with 15 bases spanning the gap. Germline V gene data show CDR1 as LNHDA and CDR2 as SQIVND (reference sequence). This CDR3 is CASNLRFSDGYTF. The CDR3 DNA reads as TGTGCCAGTAACCTGAGGTTTTCCGATGGCTACACCTTC.